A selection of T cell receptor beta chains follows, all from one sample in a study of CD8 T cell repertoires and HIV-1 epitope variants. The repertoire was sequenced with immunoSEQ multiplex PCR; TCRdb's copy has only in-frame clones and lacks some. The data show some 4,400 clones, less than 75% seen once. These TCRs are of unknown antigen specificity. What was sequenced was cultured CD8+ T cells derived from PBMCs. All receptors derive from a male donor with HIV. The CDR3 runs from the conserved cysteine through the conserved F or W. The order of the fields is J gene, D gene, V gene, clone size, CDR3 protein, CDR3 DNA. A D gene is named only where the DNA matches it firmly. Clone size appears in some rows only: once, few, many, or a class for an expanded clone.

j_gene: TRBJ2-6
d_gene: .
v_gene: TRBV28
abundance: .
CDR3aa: CASSLVNSGANVLTF
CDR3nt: TGTGCCAGCAGCCTGGTAAACTCTGGGGCCAACGTCCTGACTTTC

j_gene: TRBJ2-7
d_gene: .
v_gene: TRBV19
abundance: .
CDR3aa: CASSTWYRAEQYF
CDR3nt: TGTGCCAGTAGCACATGGTACAGGGCTGAGCAGTACTTC

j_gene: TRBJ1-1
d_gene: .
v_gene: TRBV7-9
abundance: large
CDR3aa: CASSPRGMGASRTEAFF
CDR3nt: TGTGCCAGCAGCCCCCGGGGGATGGGGGCATCGAGAACTGAAGCTTTCTTT

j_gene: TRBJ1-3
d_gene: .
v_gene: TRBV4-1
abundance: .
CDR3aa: CASSDTGDGNTIYF
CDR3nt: TGCGCCAGCAGCGATACCGGGGATGGAAACACCATATATTTT

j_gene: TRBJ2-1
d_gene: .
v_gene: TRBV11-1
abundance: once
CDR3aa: CASSPSGEGAADNEQFF
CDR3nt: TGTGCCAGCAGCCCCAGTGGAGAGGGAGCAGCCGACAATGAGCAGTTCTTC

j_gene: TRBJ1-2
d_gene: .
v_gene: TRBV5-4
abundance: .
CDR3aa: CASSLENWENYGYTF
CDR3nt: TGTGCCAGCAGCTTGGAGAATTGGGAAAACTATGGCTACACCTTC

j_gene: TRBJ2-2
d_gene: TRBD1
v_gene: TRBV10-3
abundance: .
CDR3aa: CASSPNPPGQGHTGELFF
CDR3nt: TGTGCCAGCAGCCCGAATCCCCCGGGACAGGGGCACACCGGGGAGCTGTTTTTT

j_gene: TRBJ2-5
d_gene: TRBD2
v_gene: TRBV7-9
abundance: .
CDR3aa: CASSSARGGQETQYF
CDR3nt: TGTGCCAGCAGCTCAGCTCGGGGGGGCCAAGAGACCCAGTACTTC

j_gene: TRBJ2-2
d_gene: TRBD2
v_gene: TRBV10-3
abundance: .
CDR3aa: CAISGVLASTGELFF
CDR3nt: TGTGCCATCAGTGGAGTACTAGCGAGCACCGGGGAGCTGTTTTTT

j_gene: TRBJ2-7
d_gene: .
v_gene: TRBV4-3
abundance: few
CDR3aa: CASSQDIGDEQYF
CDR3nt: TGCGCCAGCAGCCAAGATATAGGGGACGAGCAGTACTTC

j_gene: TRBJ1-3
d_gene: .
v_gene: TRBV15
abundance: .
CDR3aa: CATRPGGDRRDTIYF
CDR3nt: TGTGCCACCAGGCCTGGGGGGGATAGAAGGGACACCATATATTTT

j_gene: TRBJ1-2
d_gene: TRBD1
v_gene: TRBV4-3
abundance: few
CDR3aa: CASSQDLDRLYGYTF
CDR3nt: TGCGCCAGCAGCCAAGATCTGGACAGGCTCTATGGCTACACCTTC

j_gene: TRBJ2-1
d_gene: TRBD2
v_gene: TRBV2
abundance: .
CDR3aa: CASSDVGLARDEQFF
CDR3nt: TGTGCCAGCAGTGACGTTGGACTAGCGAGGGATGAGCAGTTCTTC

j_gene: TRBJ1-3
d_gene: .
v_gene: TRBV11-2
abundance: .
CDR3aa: CASSLVVTTGNTIYF
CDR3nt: TGTGCCAGCAGCTTAGTAGTCACAACTGGAAACACCATATATTTT

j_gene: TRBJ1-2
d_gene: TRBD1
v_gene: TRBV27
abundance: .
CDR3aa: CASSQTSDRVDYGYTF
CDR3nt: TGTGCCAGCAGTCAAACCTCGGACAGGGTAGACTATGGCTACACCTTC

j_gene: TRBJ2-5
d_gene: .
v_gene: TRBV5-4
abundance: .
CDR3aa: CATPAETQYF
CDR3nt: TGTGCCACCCCAGCGGAGACCCAGTACTTC

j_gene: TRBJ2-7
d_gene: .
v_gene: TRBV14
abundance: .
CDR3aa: CASSQDWGGGSYEQYF
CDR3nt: TGTGCCAGCAGCCAAGATTGGGGAGGGGGTTCCTACGAGCAGTACTTC

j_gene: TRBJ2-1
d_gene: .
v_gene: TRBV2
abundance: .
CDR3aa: CASSEVLPGSSYNNEQFF
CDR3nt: TGTGCCAGCAGTGAAGTGCTACCCGGTAGCTCCTACAATAATGAGCAGTTCTTC

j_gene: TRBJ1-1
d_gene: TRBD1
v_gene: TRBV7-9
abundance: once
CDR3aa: CASSPGTGAVTEAFF
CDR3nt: TGTGCCAGCAGCCCAGGGACAGGGGCGGTCACTGAAGCTTTCTTT

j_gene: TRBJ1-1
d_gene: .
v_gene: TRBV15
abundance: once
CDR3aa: CATRLGVNTEAFF
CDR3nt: TGTGCCACCAGGTTGGGAGTGAACACTGAAGCTTTCTTT

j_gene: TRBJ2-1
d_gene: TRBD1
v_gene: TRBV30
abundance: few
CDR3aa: CACDWDRERYNEQFF
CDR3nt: TGTGCCTGTGACTGGGACAGGGAAAGATACAATGAGCAGTTCTTC

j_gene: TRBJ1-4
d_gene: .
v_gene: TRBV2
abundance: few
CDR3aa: CASSMGSQRRDEKLFF
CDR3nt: TGTGCCAGCAGTATGGGCTCACAGAGAAGGGATGAAAAACTGTTTTTT

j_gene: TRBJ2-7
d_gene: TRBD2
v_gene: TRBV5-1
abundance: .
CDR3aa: CASSVMASGSYEQYF
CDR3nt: TGCGCCAGCAGTGTGATGGCTAGCGGCTCCTACGAGCAGTACTTC

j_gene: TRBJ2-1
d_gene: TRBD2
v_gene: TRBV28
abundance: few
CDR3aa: CASSLSRGAMEQFF
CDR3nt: TGTGCCAGCAGTTTATCGCGGGGGGCTATGGAGCAGTTCTTC

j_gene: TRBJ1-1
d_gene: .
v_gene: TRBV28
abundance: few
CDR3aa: CASRGGNTEAFF
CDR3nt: TGTGCCAGCAGGGGGGGAAACACTGAAGCTTTCTTT

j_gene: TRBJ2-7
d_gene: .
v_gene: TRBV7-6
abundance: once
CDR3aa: CASSQDEQYF
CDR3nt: TGTGCCAGCAGCCAGGACGAGCAGTACTTC

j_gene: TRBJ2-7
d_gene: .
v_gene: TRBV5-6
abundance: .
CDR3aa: CASSAGAYEQYF
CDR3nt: TGTGCCAGCAGCGCAGGAGCCTACGAGCAGTACTTC

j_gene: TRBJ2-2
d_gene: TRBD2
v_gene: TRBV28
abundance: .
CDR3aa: CASSSTSGVTIFTGELFF
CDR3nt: TGTGCCAGCAGTTCGACTAGCGGGGTTACTATTTTCACCGGGGAGCTGTTTTTT

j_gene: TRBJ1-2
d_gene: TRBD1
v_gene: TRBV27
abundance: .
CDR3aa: CASGRGRLYGYTF
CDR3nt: TGTGCCAGTGGCAGGGGGCGTCTCTATGGCTACACCTTC

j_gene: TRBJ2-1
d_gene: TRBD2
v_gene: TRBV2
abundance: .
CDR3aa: CASSETLAEFF
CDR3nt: TGTGCCAGCAGTGAAACTCTAGCGGAGTTCTTC

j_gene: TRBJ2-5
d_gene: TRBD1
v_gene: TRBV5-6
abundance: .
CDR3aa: CASSGTGAETQYF
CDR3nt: TGTGCCAGCAGCGGGACAGGGGCGGAGACCCAGTACTTC

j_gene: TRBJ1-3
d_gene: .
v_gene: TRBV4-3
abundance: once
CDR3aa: CASSQDMVTGNTIYF
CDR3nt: TGCGCCAGCAGCCAAGATATGGTTACTGGAAACACCATATATTTT

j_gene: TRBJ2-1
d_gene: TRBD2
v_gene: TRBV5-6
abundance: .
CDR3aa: CASTYSGGANEQFF
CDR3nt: TGTGCCAGCACCTATAGCGGGGGGGCCAATGAGCAGTTCTTC

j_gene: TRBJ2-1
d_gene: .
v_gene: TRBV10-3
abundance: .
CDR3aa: CAISEPLEGKSYNEQFF
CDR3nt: TGTGCCATCAGTGAGCCATTGGAGGGGAAGTCCTACAATGAGCAGTTCTTC

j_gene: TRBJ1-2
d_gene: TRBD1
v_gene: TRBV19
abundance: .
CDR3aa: CAAGGGDLYGYTF
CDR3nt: TGTGCCGCAGGGGGGGGTGACCTCTATGGCTACACCTTC

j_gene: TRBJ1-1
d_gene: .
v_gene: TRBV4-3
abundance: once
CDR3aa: CASSQEPMNTEAFF
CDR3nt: TGCGCCAGCAGCCAAGAACCCATGAACACTGAAGCTTTCTTT

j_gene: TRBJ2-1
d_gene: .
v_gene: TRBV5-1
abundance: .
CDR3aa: CASSSSSYNEQFF
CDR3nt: TGCGCCAGCAGCTCCAGCTCCTACAATGAGCAGTTCTTC

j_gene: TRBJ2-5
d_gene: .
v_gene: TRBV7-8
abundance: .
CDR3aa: CASSLAPWGGPAETQYF
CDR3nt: TGTGCCAGCAGCTTAGCACCGTGGGGGGGGCCGGCAGAGACCCAGTACTTC

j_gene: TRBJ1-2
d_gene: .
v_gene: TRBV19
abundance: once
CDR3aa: CASSIVDRPDADGGYTF
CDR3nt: TGTGCCAGTAGTATAGTCGACAGGCCGGACGCCGATGGGGGCTACACCTTC

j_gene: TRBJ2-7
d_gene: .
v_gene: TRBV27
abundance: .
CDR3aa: CASSPATYEQYF
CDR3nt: TGTGCCAGCAGCCCGGCAACATACGAGCAGTACTTC

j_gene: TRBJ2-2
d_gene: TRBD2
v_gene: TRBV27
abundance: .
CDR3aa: CASSSTTTSGNNTGELFF
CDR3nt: TGTGCCAGCAGTTCAACGACAACTAGCGGGAACAACACCGGGGAGCTGTTTTTT

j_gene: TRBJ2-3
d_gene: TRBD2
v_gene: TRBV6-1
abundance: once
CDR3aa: CASSELAGGPDTQYF
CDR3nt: TGTGCCAGCAGTGAACTAGCGGGGGGTCCAGATACGCAGTATTTT

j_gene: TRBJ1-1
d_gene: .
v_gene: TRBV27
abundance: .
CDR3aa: CASSLQVNTEAFF
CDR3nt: TGTGCCAGCAGTTTACAGGTGAACACTGAAGCTTTCTTT

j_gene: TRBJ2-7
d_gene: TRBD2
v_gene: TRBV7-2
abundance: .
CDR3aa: CASSLVGGGAYEQYF
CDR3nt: TGTGCCAGCAGCTTAGTGGGCGGGGGTGCCTACGAGCAGTACTTC

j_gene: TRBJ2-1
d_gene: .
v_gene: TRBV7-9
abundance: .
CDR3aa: CASSLAGGPGNEQFF
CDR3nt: TGTGCCAGCAGCTTAGCGGGGGGGCCAGGCAATGAGCAGTTCTTC

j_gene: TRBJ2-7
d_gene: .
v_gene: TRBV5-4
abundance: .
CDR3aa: CASSLTGGDYEQYF
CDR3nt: TGTGCCAGCAGCTTGACAGGGGGGGACTACGAGCAGTACTTC

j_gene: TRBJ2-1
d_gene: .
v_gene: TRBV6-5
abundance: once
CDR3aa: CASSYSTSVSHNEQFF
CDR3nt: TGTGCCAGCAGTTACTCGACAAGCGTTAGCCACAATGAGCAGTTCTTC

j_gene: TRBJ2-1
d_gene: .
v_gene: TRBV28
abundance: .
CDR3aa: CASSSSLFAGTYNEQFF
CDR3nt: TGTGCCAGCAGTTCCTCTCTCTTTGCGGGAACCTACAATGAGCAGTTCTTC

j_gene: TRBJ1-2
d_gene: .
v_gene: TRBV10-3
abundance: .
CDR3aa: CAIIIPQGNGYTF
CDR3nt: TGTGCCATCATCATTCCACAGGGTAACGGCTACACCTTC